What follows describes a single T cell receptor (beta chain). Its antigen is not identified. The V gene lost 4 bases and the J gene lost 0 bases, with 13 bases spanning the gap. This CDR3 spans 16 amino acids. Germline V gene data show CDR1 as SNHLY and CDR2 as FYNNEI. This entry comes from a study of cytomegalovirus exposure and HLA in healthy donors. Researchers ran the PCR with 60 Vbeta and 13 Jbeta primers. This table comes from immunoSEQ multiplex PCR, and its TCRdb copy is limited to in-frame clones, with some not included. The sample lists around 200,000 clones; almost 70% were seen once. Study-level points and caveats: A later analysis found common viral pathogens apparently linked to several of the most significant clusters.

The genes are TRBV2 and TRBJ1-3; D is uncertain. The receptor comes from a man aged 40-50 years in good health and CMV-seropositive. Input material: PBMCs. The CDR3 reads CASSVLRGSSGNTIYF. The DNA of the CDR3 is TGTGCCAGCAGTGTGCTAAGAGGATCCTCTGGAAACACCATATATTTT. The full variable domain, completed using reference TRBV2 and TRBJ1-3, is EPEVTQTPSHQVTQMGQEVILRCVPISNHLYFYWYRQILGQKVEFLVSFYNNEISEKSEIFDDQFSVERPDGSNFTLKIRSTKLEDSAMYFCASSVLRGSSGNTIYFGEGSWLTVV.